Below, one T cell receptor (beta chain) is given with its context. The antigen is unknown. Trimming removed 5 bases at V and 0 bases at J, with 11 bases between. Per the germline V gene, CDR1 is MNHEY and CDR2 is SMNVEV (reference sequence). The CDR3 extends over 15 amino acids. The TCR beta cDNA libraries contained unique molecular identifiers. Out of about 1 to 11 million T cells, about 460,000 cDNA molecules were generated. TCRdb reanalysed the PCR reads using MiXCR and keeps one entry per CDR3 protein. The sample carries roughly 570,000 distinct CDR3 sequences, around 36% recorded once. The data belong to a study of post-analysis software for immune sequencing data. For the study at large: The disease courses spanned relapsing-remitting, secondary progressive and progressive-relapsing forms of multiple sclerosis. Study results and limitations: Batch-matched samples strongly co-clustered by F measure. Patients showed TRBV5-6, TRBV5-1 and TRBV20-1 among five TRBV segments more frequent than in controls.

This clonotype was obtained from a girl under 18 with multiple sclerosis. The material sequenced was blood. The gene calls are TRBV27 and TRBJ1-5, with D unresolved. CDR3 sequence: CASSQGITSNQPQHF. DNA of the CDR3: TGTGCCAGCAGTCAAGGGATTACTAGCAATCAGCCCCAGCATTTT.